This T cell receptor beta chain appears in the sequencing data of a study of blood T cell repertoires in COVID-19. About the research overall: The United States, Italy and Spain were the sources of the acute and convalescent COVID-19 samples. The analysed material was cDNA or gDNA that came from T cells, B-cell-depleted T cells, or PBMCs.

This clone was recorded once. Germline loops: CDR1 MNHNY, CDR2 SVGAGI (reference sequence). Trimming removed 4 bases at V and 6 bases at J, with 12 bases between. CDR3 length: 13 amino acids. Per the authors' pipeline: How many nucleated cells were present was estimated from reference gene primer amplification. Method: immunoSEQ multiplex PCR; TCRdb's copy keeps in-frame clones and lacks some. The V and J calls and clone size were taken over from that table, and D and trimming were inferred from the DNA. The sample yields about 120,000 clones, 85% seen once. The sequence came from a man older than 75 with acute or convalescent COVID-19. Sequencing input: peripheral blood. The rearrangement links TRBV6-6 to TRBJ1-2; TRBD1 is a possible D gene (5 bases). For the CDR3, the DNA is TGTGCCAGCAGTTCCGACAGTGGGAATGGCTACACCTTC. This translates into CASSSDSGNGYTF.